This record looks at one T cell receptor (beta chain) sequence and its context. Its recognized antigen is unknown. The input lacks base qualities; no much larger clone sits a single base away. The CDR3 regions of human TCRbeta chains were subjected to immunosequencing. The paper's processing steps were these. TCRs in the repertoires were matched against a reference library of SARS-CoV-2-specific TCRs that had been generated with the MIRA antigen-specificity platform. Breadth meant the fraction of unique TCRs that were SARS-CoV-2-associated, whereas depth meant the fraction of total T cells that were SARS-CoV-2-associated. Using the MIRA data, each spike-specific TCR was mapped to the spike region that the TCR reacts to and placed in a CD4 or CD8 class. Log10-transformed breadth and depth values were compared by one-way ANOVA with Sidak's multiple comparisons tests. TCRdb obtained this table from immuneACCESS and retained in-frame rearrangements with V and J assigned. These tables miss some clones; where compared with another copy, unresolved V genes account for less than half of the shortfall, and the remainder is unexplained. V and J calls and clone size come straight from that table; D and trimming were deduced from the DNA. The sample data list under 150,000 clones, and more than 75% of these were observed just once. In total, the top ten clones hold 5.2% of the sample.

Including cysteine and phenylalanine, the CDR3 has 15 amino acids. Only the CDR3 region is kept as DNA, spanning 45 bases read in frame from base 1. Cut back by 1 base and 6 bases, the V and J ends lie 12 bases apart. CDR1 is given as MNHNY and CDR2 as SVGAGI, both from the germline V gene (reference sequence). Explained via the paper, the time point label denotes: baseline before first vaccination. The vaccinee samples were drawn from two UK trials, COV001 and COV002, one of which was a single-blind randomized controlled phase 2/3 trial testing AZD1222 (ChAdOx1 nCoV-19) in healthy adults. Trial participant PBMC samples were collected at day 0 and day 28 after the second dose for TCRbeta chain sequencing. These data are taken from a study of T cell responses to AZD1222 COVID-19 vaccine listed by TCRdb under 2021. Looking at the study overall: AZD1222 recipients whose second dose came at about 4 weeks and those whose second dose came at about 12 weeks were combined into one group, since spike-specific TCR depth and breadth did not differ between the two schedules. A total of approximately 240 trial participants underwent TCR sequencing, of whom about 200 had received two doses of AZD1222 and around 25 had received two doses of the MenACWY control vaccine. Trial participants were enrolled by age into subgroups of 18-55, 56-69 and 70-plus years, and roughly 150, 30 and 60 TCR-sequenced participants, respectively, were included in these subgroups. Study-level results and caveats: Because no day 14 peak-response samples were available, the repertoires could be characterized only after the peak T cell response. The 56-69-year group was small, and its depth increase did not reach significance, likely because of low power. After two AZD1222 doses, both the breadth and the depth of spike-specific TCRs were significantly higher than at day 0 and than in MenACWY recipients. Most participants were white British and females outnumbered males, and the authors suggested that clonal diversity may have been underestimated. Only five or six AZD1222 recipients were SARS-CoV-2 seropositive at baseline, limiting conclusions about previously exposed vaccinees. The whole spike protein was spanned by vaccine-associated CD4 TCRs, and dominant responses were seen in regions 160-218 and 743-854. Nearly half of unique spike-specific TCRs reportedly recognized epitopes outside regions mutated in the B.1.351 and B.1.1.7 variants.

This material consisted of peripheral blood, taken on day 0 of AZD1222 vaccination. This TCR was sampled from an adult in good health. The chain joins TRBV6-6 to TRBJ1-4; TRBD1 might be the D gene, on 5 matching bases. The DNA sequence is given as TGTGCCAGCAGTTACTTCGGGACTCTAGATGAAAAACTGTTTTTT. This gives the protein CASSYFGTLDEKLFF.